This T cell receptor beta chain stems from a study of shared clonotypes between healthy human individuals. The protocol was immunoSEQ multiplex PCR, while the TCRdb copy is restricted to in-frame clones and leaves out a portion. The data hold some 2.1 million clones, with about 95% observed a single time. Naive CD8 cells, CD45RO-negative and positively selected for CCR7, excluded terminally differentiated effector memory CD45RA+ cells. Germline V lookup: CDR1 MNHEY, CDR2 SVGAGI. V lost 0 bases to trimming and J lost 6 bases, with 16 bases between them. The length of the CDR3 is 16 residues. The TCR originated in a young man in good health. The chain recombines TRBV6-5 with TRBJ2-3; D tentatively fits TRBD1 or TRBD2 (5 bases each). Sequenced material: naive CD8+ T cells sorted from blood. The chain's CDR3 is CASSYSGTSDGDTQYF. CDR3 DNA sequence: TGTGCCAGCAGTTACTCCGGGACGTCAGATGGGGATACGCAGTATTTT.